This T cell receptor (beta chain) was identified in a study of T cells in Graves' hyperthyroidism and ophthalmopathy. CDR3 length equals 11 residues. From germline, CDR1 is SQVTM and CDR2 ANQGSEA. As for this clonotype: At one end, the junction sequence differs from germline, possibly due to a read error.

The TCR beta CDR3 regions underwent amplification using RNA transcripts as the source. HTBI primers were used for first-round RT-PCR of the TCR CDR3. MiXCR, run by TCRdb on the multiplex PCR reads, gives a single entry per CDR3 protein. The sample includes 530,000 or so distinct CDR3 sequences, under 60% of them seen just once. Sequenced sample: peripheral blood or thyroid tissue (not recorded which). The sequence was collected from a woman under 30 with Graves' hyperthyroidism. V gene TRBV29-1 combines with J gene TRBJ1-1; a weak D match, TRBD1 (6 bases). The CDR3 sequence: CSLFGRGETFF. The CDR3 DNA sequence: TGCAGCTTATTCGGCAGGGGTGAAACTTTCTTT.